The rows below give T cell receptor beta chains drawn from one sample of a study of blood T cell repertoires in COVID-19. Produced via immunoSEQ multiplex PCR; TCRdb's table is partial and in-frame only. The table shows over 150,000 clones, with roughly 85% occurring only once. The source material was PBMCs or T cells enriched from blood (not recorded which). The receptors here all came from a woman aged 18 to 35 who had recovered from COVID-19. Each CDR3 is given with its conserved first and last residue. The D gene is left open where the match is weak. Not all rows give a size; the values are once, few, many and, for expanded clones, a class.

clone_size j_call v_call d_call cdr3_aa cdr3_nt
- TRBJ1-3 TRBV10-3 - CAISETQGSSGNTIYF TGTGCCATCAGTGAAACTCAGGGGTCCTCTGGAAACACCATATATTTT
- TRBJ2-7 TRBV7-2 - CASSLRSGPVYEQYF TGTGCCAGCAGCTTACGAAGCGGACCGGTCTACGAGCAGTACTTC
- TRBJ2-1 TRBV28 TRBD2 CASRPTSGRSGEQFF TGTGCCAGCAGACCGACTAGCGGGAGGTCAGGAGAGCAGTTCTTC
- TRBJ2-1 TRBV7-4 - CASSLGQRGPVYNEQFF TGTGCCAGCAGCTTGGGACAGCGGGGGCCCGTCTACAATGAGCAGTTCTTC
- TRBJ1-2 TRBV20-1 - CRRGAGYGYTF TGCAGACGGGGGGCAGGGTATGGCTACACCTTC
- TRBJ1-4 TRBV27 - CASRQGIGNEKLFF TGTGCCAGCAGACAGGGAATAGGTAATGAAAAACTGTTTTTT
- TRBJ2-5 TRBV28 TRBD2 CATRQGLAGGPGLPETQYF TGTGCTACCCGGCAGGGACTAGCGGGGGGGCCAGGTTTGCCTGAGACCCAGTACTTC
- TRBJ1-5 TRBV2 - CASSDHTAQHF TGTGCCAGCAGTGACCATACGGCCCAGCATTTT
- TRBJ2-5 TRBV7-9 TRBD2 CASSFLAGGRETQYF TGTGCCAGCAGCTTTTTAGCGGGGGGGCGAGAGACCCAGTACTTC
- TRBJ2-1 TRBV11-2 - CASSFPGIPSFYNEQFF TGTGCCAGCAGCTTTCCGGGGATCCCTAGTTTCTACAATGAGCAGTTCTTC
- TRBJ2-1 TRBV6-1 TRBD2 CASSEGDFPGLAGGLSYNEQFF TGTGCCAGCAGTGAAGGGGACTTTCCGGGACTAGCGGGGGGACTCTCCTACAATGAGCAGTTCTTC
- TRBJ2-3 TRBV5-1 TRBD2 CASSGTGGFTDTQYF TGCGCCAGCAGCGGGACGGGGGGTTTCACAGATACGCAGTATTTT
- TRBJ2-3 TRBV29-1 - CSADPRVGTDTQYF TGCAGCGCTGACCCGCGGGTTGGCACAGATACGCAGTATTTT
- TRBJ1-1 TRBV28 - CASSLWGARRAFF TGTGCCAGCAGTTTATGGGGGGCGCGGAGAGCTTTCTTT
- TRBJ2-5 TRBV15 - CATSRASAYQETQYF TGTGCCACCAGCAGAGCCTCAGCGTACCAAGAGACCCAGTACTTC
- TRBJ2-3 TRBV7-3 TRBD1 CASSKSQGADTQYF TGTGCCAGCAGTAAAAGCCAGGGGGCGGATACGCAGTATTTT
- TRBJ2-7 TRBV6-2/TRBV6-3 - CASSYAGVQGSEQYF TGTGCCAGCAGTTACGCCGGTGTACAGGGATCCGAGCAGTACTTC
- TRBJ1-2 TRBV10-1 TRBD1 CASSRTGDYGYTF TGCGCCAGCAGCCGAACAGGGGACTATGGCTACACCTTC
once TRBJ1-1 TRBV2 - CASSEHLRDTEAFF TGTGCCAGCAGTGAACACCTGAGGGACACTGAAGCTTTCTTT
few TRBJ2-7 TRBV2 TRBD1 CARRTGNTYEQYF TGTGCCCGCCGGACAGGAAATACCTACGAGCAGTACTTC
- TRBJ2-5 TRBV4-2 TRBD2 CASSPETSGGLQTQYF TGTGCCAGCAGCCCGGAGACTAGCGGGGGGCTCCAGACCCAGTACTTC
once TRBJ1-1 TRBV18 TRBD1 CASSPPVGGGGMNTEAFF TGTGCCAGCTCACCCCCTGTAGGAGGGGGCGGAATGAACACTGAAGCTTTCTTT
once TRBJ1-2 TRBV7-2 TRBD1 CATHKEGQISNYGYTF TGTGCCACCCATAAAGAGGGACAGATATCTAACTATGGCTACACCTTC
- TRBJ2-3 TRBV19 TRBD1 CASRNRGDSSTDTQYF TGTGCCAGTAGGAACAGGGGTGATTCTAGCACAGATACGCAGTATTTT
- TRBJ1-1 TRBV6-5 - CASQIVMAEAFF TGTGCCAGTCAGATTGTTATGGCTGAAGCTTTCTTT
few TRBJ1-4 TRBV18 - CASHPGATNEKLFF TGTGCCAGCCACCCGGGGGCAACTAATGAAAAACTGTTTTTT
- TRBJ1-1 TRBV5-1 - CASSSAGAEAFF TGCGCCAGCAGCTCTGCGGGCGCTGAAGCTTTCTTT
- TRBJ1-1 TRBV2 - CASSESRGARTEAFF TGTGCCAGCAGTGAATCTCGGGGGGCGCGAACTGAAGCTTTCTTT
once TRBJ1-1 TRBV11-2 TRBD1 CASSPRRTGQNTEAFF TGTGCCAGCAGCCCCCGGAGGACAGGACAGAACACTGAAGCTTTCTTT
- TRBJ1-1 TRBV6-5 - CASIDREAFF TGTGCCAGCATAGACAGAGAAGCTTTCTTT
few TRBJ1-1 TRBV28 TRBD1 CASSWTGTYTEAFF TGTGCCAGCAGCTGGACAGGAACTTACACTGAAGCTTTCTTT
once TRBJ2-3 TRBV21-1 - CASSKWTLCKQYF TGTGCCAGCAGCAAATGGACACTGTGTAAGCAGTATTTT
- TRBJ2-1 TRBV10-3 TRBD2 CAISESDTSGRSSYNEQFF TGTGCCATCAGTGAGTCGGATACTAGCGGCCGTAGCTCCTACAATGAGCAGTTCTTC
once TRBJ1-2 TRBV2 - CARRGRDYGYTF TGTGCCAGGAGGGGGAGGGACTATGGCTACACCTTC
- TRBJ1-1 TRBV28 TRBD1 CASSLEGGRAFF TGTGCCAGCAGTTTAGAAGGGGGCAGAGCTTTCTTT
- TRBJ1-4 TRBV14 TRBD1 CASSQDIPGQGATNEKLFF TGTGCCAGCAGCCAAGATATTCCGGGACAGGGTGCAACTAATGAAAAACTGTTTTTT
- TRBJ2-1 TRBV19 TRBD2 CASSAIGGRATYNEQFF TGTGCCAGTAGTGCGATCGGCGGGAGGGCGACCTACAATGAGCAGTTCTTC
- TRBJ2-1 TRBV28 TRBD2 CASSLGGTSVEQFF TGTGCCAGCAGTTTGGGCGGGACTAGCGTTGAGCAGTTCTTC
- TRBJ2-7 TRBV27 - CASSLFSLSQQYF TGTGCCAGCAGTTTATTTTCCCTGAGCCAGCAGTACTTC
- TRBJ2-5 TRBV27 TRBD2 CASSSPSGGPGETQYF TGTGCCAGCAGTTCTCCTAGCGGGGGGCCGGGAGAGACCCAGTACTTC
- TRBJ1-4 TRBV27 - CASSWQRNEKLFF TGTGCCAGCAGTTGGCAGCGTAATGAAAAACTGTTTTTT
few TRBJ1-4 TRBV5-8 - CASSFPGVEEKLFF TGTGCCAGCAGCTTTCCGGGTGTAGAGGAAAAACTGTTTTTT
once TRBJ2-3 TRBV5-8 - CASSLVLVSTDTQYF TGTGCCAGCAGCTTGGTATTAGTCAGCACAGATACGCAGTATTTT
- TRBJ1-2 TRBV6-5 - CASSYRDTDGYTF TGTGCCAGCAGTTACCGGGACACAGATGGCTACACCTTC
once TRBJ2-5 TRBV6-5 TRBD2 CASSYSSGSGETQYF TGTGCCAGCAGTTACTCGAGCGGGAGTGGGGAGACCCAGTACTTC
- TRBJ2-2 TRBV9 TRBD1 CASSEGQGFAGELFF TGTGCCAGCAGCGAGGGACAGGGGTTTGCCGGGGAGCTGTTTTTT
- TRBJ2-3 TRBV9 TRBD2 CASSRAGGPSSTDTQYF TGTGCCAGCAGTCGCGCGGGAGGGCCCTCTAGTACAGATACGCAGTATTTT
- TRBJ2-1 TRBV28 - CASSLISRQSSYNEQFF TGTGCCAGCAGCTTAATATCCCGACAGAGCTCCTACAATGAGCAGTTCTTC
few TRBJ1-1 TRBV6-5 - CASSRGHAQSEAFF TGTGCCAGCAGCCGGGGACACGCACAGTCGGAAGCTTTCTTT
- TRBJ1-5 TRBV30 - CAWSGEFNRQPQHF TGTGCCTGGAGTGGAGAATTCAATCGGCAGCCCCAGCATTTT
once TRBJ2-2 TRBV30 - CAWSSGGSPGELFF TGTGCCTGGAGTTCAGGAGGGAGTCCCGGGGAGCTGTTTTTT
few TRBJ1-5 TRBV6-2/TRBV6-3 - CASSYEEGNQPQHF TGTGCCAGCAGTTACGAGGAGGGGAATCAGCCCCAGCATTTT